The sequence of this T cell receptor (beta chain) was determined in a study of blood T cell repertoires in COVID-19. Some clones are missing from TCRdb's copy, which holds only in-frame ones; the method was immunoSEQ multiplex PCR. The sample shows fewer than 300,000 clones, approximately 90% of them seen only once. The germline gives CDR1 LGHDT, CDR2 YNNKEL (reference sequence). This CDR3 region has 14 residues. J lost 8 bases, V lost 4 bases, and 7 bases had no gene match. The clonotype originates from a woman in her 30s with COVID-19, enrolled during active disease. The chain recombines TRBV3-1 (or the pseudogene TRBV3-2) with TRBJ1-4; 7 nucleotides agree with TRBD1. Sequencing was performed on peripheral blood. The CDR3 DNA sequence: TGTGCCAGCAGCCGACCCGACAGGGAAGAAAAACTGTTTTTT. This encodes CASSRPDREEKLFF.